These 12 T cell receptor beta chains were all obtained from the same sample, sequenced in a study of blood T cell repertoires in COVID-19. The method was immunoSEQ multiplex PCR; TCRdb's version includes in-frame clones alone and lacks a portion of them. Of approximately 75,000 clones in the sample, over 75% were seen once. Specimen: peripheral blood. The receptor set was obtained from a human donor in a cohort sampled during active COVID-19.

This chain joins TRBV29-1 and TRBJ1-2; D unresolved. The CDR3 is 14 amino acids. Germline V gene lookup returns CDR1 SQVTM and CDR2 ANQGSEA. The V end lost 0 bases, the J end lost 0 bases, and 8 bases lay between the germline ends. CDR3 loop: CSVEDPSTNYGYTF. The CDR3, as DNA: TGCAGCGTTGAAGATCCCAGTACTAACTATGGCTACACCTTC.

V usage is TRBV12-3 or TRBV12-4 and J usage is TRBJ2-3; no clear D. Between the trimmed V and J ends, which lost 7 bases and 1 base, there was a span of 3 bases. This CDR3 spans 11 amino acids. CDR3 protein: CASTRTDTQYF. The CDR3 DNA is TGTGCCAGCACTCGCACAGATACGCAGTATTTT.

CDR3 in DNA: TGTGCCAGCAGCCAAGGGTTGGGACTAGGACAAGAGACCCAGTACTTC. Translating gives CASSQGLGLGQETQYF. The chain uses TRBV3-1 (or the pseudogene TRBV3-2) and TRBJ2-5, with TRBD2 matching over 8 bases. The CDR3 totals 16 residues. Germline V gene data show CDR1 as LGHDT and CDR2 as YNNKEL (reference sequence). J gave up 2 bases and V 1 base, and 6 bases lay outside the gene matches.

The chain is built from TRBV2 and TRBJ2-1, with 7 bases identical to TRBD1. J lost 0 bases, V lost 6 bases, and 5 bases had no gene match. Germline CDR1 is SNHLY and CDR2 is FYNNEI. CDR3 size: 15 residues. The CDR3 coding sequence is TGTGCCAGCAGCACCGGGACAGCCTCCTACAATGAGCAGTTCTTC. This codes for CASSTGTASYNEQFF.

J is TRBJ1-5 and V is TRBV2; 8 bases are shared with TRBD1. V lost 8 bases, J lost 3 bases, and 9 bases stayed unmatched. CDR1 SNHLY and CDR2 FYNNEI come from the germline V gene. This CDR3 comprises 15 residues. In DNA, the CDR3 is TGTGCCAGCCAACGAGACAGGGGCCACAATCAGCCCCAGCATTTT. Its translation: CASQRDRGHNQPQHF.

The CDR3 bases are TGCGCCAGCAGCGGGGGGGCCTGGGAGACCCAGTACTTC. Protein product: CASSGGAWETQYF. The chain carries TRBV10-2 and TRBJ2-5; 8 bases fit TRBD2. CDR1 WSHSY and CDR2 SAAADI come from the germline V gene. Germline trimming cut 6 bases from V and 5 bases from J; bases unmatched to any gene: 5. The CDR3 is 13 residues long.

This chain links TRBV7-2 with TRBJ2-1; possibly TRBD1 for D (6 bases). Trimming removed 7 bases at V and 8 bases at J, with 24 bases between. Per germline, CDR1 SGHTA and CDR2 FQGNSA. The CDR3 is made up of 16 amino acids. CDR3 coding DNA: TGTGCCAGCACCCTAGGGGGTGGGGCTATAGTCGATGAGCAGTTCTTC. Translated: CASTLGGGAIVDEQFF.

The genes are TRBV9 and TRBJ1-1; a weak D match, TRBD1 (6 bases). The V gene lost 0 bases and the J gene lost 1 base, with 10 bases spanning the gap. Per the germline V gene, CDR1 is SGDLS and CDR2 is YYNGEE. The CDR3 totals 15 residues. The CDR3 here is CASSVGGRGNTEAFF. The CDR3 nucleotides read TGTGCCAGCAGCGTAGGGGGCAGGGGGAACACTGAAGCTTTCTTT.

The chain is built from TRBV28 and TRBJ2-7, with 9 bases aligning to TRBD1. Germline CDR1 is MDHEN and CDR2 is SYDVKM. This CDR3 region has 15 residues. V shed 4 bases and J 5 bases; nucleotides not matched to a gene: 9. Written as DNA, the CDR3 is TGTGCCAGCAGTTCCCAGGGACAGGGTCGCGACGAGCAGTACTTC. Translating it yields CASSSQGQGRDEQYF. Using reference TRBV28 and TRBJ2-7 for the parts outside the CDR3, the full variable domain is DVKVTQSSRYLVKRTGEKVFLECVQDMDHENMFWYRQDPGLGLRLIYFSYDVKMKEKGDIPEGYSVSREKKERFSLILESASTNQTSMYLCASSSQGQGRDEQYFGPGTRLTVT.

This clone turned up a few times. V usage is TRBV30 and J usage is TRBJ2-2, with TRBD1 as a possible D gene (6 bases). The germline gives CDR1 GTSNPN, CDR2 SVGIG (reference sequence). The CDR3 has 15 residues. With 4 bases removed from V and 1 base from J, the gap between germline ends came to 13 bases. The CDR3: CAWTRLGQNTGELFF. The DNA of the CDR3 is TGTGCCTGGACCCGACTGGGACAGAACACCGGGGAGCTGTTTTTT.

This sequence joins TRBV3-1 (or the pseudogene TRBV3-2) and TRBJ2-5; TRBD2 matches 15 bases. Germline CDR1 LGHDT, CDR2 YNNKEL (reference sequence). Trimming at V came to 0 bases and at J to 13 bases, leaving 6 bases not matched to a gene. This CDR3 has 15 amino acids. The CDR3 DNA is TGTGCCAGCAGCCAAGAACGGACTAGCGGGGGGGGCCGGTACTTC. Its protein is CASSQERTSGGGRYF.

This chain uses TRBV27 with TRBJ2-2, with a possible D match to TRBD1 (6 bases). Trimming took 3 bases from V and 6 from J, leaving 11 bases between them. This CDR3 comprises 14 residues. Germline V gene data show CDR1 as MNHEY and CDR2 as SMNVEV (reference sequence). Here the CDR3 DNA reads TGTGCCAGCAGTTTCCGACAGGTAGCCGGGGAGCTGTTTTTT. The encoded protein is CASSFRQVAGELFF.